This T cell receptor (beta chain) was identified in a study of T cells after posttransplantation cyclophosphamide (dated by TCRdb to about 2016). Background for the entire study: T cell repertoire reconstitution was tracked by TRB sequencing after myeloablative bone marrow transplantation in which posttransplantation cyclophosphamide was used as GVHD prophylaxis. Because TRA and TRB clonality correlated tightly in about 10 samples, later TCR analyses were limited to TRB. Antigen receptor sequencing covered samples from 35 PTCy-treated patients and approximately 15 of their related bone marrow donors. In 3 patients, up to about 3 additional blood samples taken between 2 and 5.2 years after transplant also underwent TRB sequencing, as did pretransplant blood from 4 patients. Public TRB sequences were checked against a database of over 3,000 sequences associated with responses to pathogens, tumor antigens, self-antigens and alloantigens. Blood from all 30 or so PTCy patients with 1-year posttransplant specimens was subjected to TRB sequencing.

Points the paper makes about the study in general: Donor-recipient similarity was low at 1-2 months but rose over the first year, and later blood repertoires were often dominated by donor CD8+ memory clones. The TRB repertoires of T cells infiltrating skin or the GI tract showed only limited overlap with the TRB repertoires found in blood. Across the 45 to 55 patients, TRB clonality was highly associated with recipient CMV seropositivity and CMV reactivation, and diversity with PTCy was similar to that in the CNI/methotrexate controls.

Peripheral blood samples were provided by related bone marrow donors on the day of marrow donation. Peripheral blood and bone marrow mononuclear cells were isolated by Ficoll-Hypaque density centrifugation and cryopreserved. Genomic DNA was the input for TRB sequencing, which was run either with the immunoSEQ assay at survey resolution or with the hsTCRB kit. The paper's processing steps were these. Initial read processing used immunoSEQ software, and repertoire analyses used the LymphoSeq R package. Clonality was computed as 1 minus normalized Shannon entropy, and a Gini coefficient was also calculated for each TRB dataset. Phenotypes of unsorted samples were inferred by mapping TRB sequences from sorted subsets of the recipient or donor onto the same recipient's unsorted samples. TCRdb provides this immuneACCESS table in a form limited to in-frame rearrangements. Some clones are lacking; in checked studies, under half of them reflect an unresolved V gene, and why the rest are absent is not known. From that table come the V and J calls and clone size; the DNA was used to work out D and trimming. This sample is represented by about 28,000 clones; more than 80% of them were singletons. The ten most abundant clones make up more than 3% of the sample.

Turning to this clone: What this receptor recognizes is not known. Base qualities are not recorded, but no much larger clone differs from it by a single base.

V and J are trimmed by 8 bases and 5 bases, and the gene matches miss 1 base of the junction. The CDR3 has 12 amino acids, counting the end cysteine and phenylalanine. Only the CDR3 region is kept as DNA, spanning 36 bases read in frame from base 1. CDR1 and CDR2, per the germline V gene, are MNHNS and SASEGT. This sequence originates from a man aged 50-60 years. The specimen was PBMCs. The rearrangement combines TRBV6-1 with TRBJ2-3; TRBD1 lines up with 10 middle nucleotides. CDR3 loop: CASGTGVDTQYF. At the DNA level, the sequence is TGTGCCAGCGGGACAGGGGTAGATACGCAGTATTTT.